This T cell receptor beta chain was found in a study of early T cells in non-severe SARS-CoV-2 infection. Study summary: Sequenced material consisted of bulk RNA (from unsorted whole blood), and chains were unpaired. The study's findings and limits: Anti-spike CD8 responses were favored by VDJdb matching, which missed private and CD4 specificities.

Germline CDR1 SNHLY, CDR2 FYNNEI. The CDR3 spans 15 residues. V was cut by 7 bases and J by 0 bases, with 14 bases left in between. On this clonotype itself: Its target is not known.

TCRdb processed the 5' RACE reads anew with MiXCR; each CDR3 protein has one entry. The sample has 56,000 or so distinct CDR3 sequences; more than 13% are singletons. Sequenced material: whole blood, taken at baseline. The sequence derives from an adult who was a healthcare worker with PCR-confirmed SARS-CoV-2 infection or an uninfected control (not recorded which). The chain couples TRBV2 to TRBJ2-3; possible D gene TRBD2, 5 bases. The CDR3 bases are TGTGCCAGCACCTCTGGGGAGCGAAGCACAGATACGCAGTATTTT. Its translation: CASTSGERSTDTQYF.